This TCR beta chain was found in a study of T cells in Graves' hyperthyroidism and ophthalmopathy. Study information: Prior to any treatment, at the point of initial diagnosis, peripheral blood was collected. Study conclusions and caveats: Most expanded thyroid clonotypes above 0.001 also appeared in blood.

The blood sample was taken at first hyperthyroidism diagnosis, before any ophthalmopathy symptoms. PBMCs were obtained from 10 ml fresh peripheral blood. Looked up from germline, CDR1 is MDHEN and CDR2 is SYDVKM. V was shortened by 2 bases and J by 4 bases, with 23 bases between the two germline ends. The CDR3 totals 18 residues. RNA transcripts provided the source from which TCR beta CDR3 regions were amplified. HTBI primers were the set used in a first-round RT-PCR of the TCR CDR3. TCRdb itself ran the multiplex PCR reads through MiXCR, one entry per CDR3 protein. The sample yields around 240,000 distinct CDR3 sequences, just over 14% seen once. This clonotype showed up many times. What it binds is unknown.

This chain uses TRBV28 with TRBJ1-1; D perhaps matches TRBD1 (5 bases). The source of this sequence is a woman aged 40 to 49 with Graves' hyperthyroidism that later progressed to Graves' ophthalmopathy. The sample consisted of blood. The CDR3, as DNA: TGTGCCAGCAGTTTAAGGTCGAGGGGCCCGGGAGCTGGCACTGAAGCTTTCTTT. As protein: CASSLRSRGPGAGTEAFF.